This T cell receptor (beta chain) was captured by sequencing in a study of T cell responses to AZD1222 COVID-19 vaccine. The CDR3 has 14 residues. Per germline, CDR1 SNHLY and CDR2 FYNNEI. V shed 5 bases and J shed 1 base, with 11 bases lying between them. This clone appeared once. Produced via immunoSEQ multiplex PCR; TCRdb's table is partial and in-frame only. The repertoire holds approximately 80,000 clones, with approximately 85% as singletons. This sequence originates from an adult in good health. V usage is TRBV2 and J usage is TRBJ1-2; perhaps TRBD1 as D (5 bases). Sequences were derived from peripheral blood, sampled on day 0 of MenACWY control vaccination. The CDR3, as DNA: TGTGCCAGCAGTCCCCAGACAGTTAACTATGGCTACACCTTC. Protein: CASSPQTVNYGYTF.